This T cell receptor beta chain comes out of a study of blood T cell repertoires in COVID-19. Trimming shortened V by 8 bases and J by 1 base, and 19 bases separated the two germline ends. The CDR3 is 15 amino acids. Germline V gives CDR1 SQVTM, CDR2 ANQGSEA. Original analysis: Estimates of nucleated cell counts were drawn from the amplification of reference gene primers. Produced via immunoSEQ multiplex PCR; TCRdb's table is partial and in-frame only. V and J calls and clone size come straight from that table; D and trimming were deduced from the DNA. The sample has about 89,000 clones, 78% seen once. Seattle researchers signed up patients amid active infection and tracked them longitudinally.

The chain employs TRBV29-1 and TRBJ2-3; D ambiguous. The TCR sequence derives from a man aged 70-80 years with COVID-19, enrolled during active disease. The sample consisted of peripheral blood. The CDR3: CSSCVINSGTDTQYF. CDR3 DNA sequence: TGCAGCTCCTGTGTTATCAACTCGGGCACAGATACGCAGTATTTT.